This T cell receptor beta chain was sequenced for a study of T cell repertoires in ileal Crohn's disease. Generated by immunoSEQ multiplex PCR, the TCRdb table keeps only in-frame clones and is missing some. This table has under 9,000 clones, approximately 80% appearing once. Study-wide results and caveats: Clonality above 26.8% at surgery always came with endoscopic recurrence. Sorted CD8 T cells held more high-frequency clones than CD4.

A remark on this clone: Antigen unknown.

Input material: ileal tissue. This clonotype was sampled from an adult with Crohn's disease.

The CDR3 here is CASLLGGVGGYTF. The CDR3 DNA follows: TGTGCCAGCCTTTTAGGAGGGGTGGGAGGCTACACCTTC. The genes are TRBV2 and TRBJ1-2; D perhaps matches TRBD1 (5 bases). Trimming took 8 bases from V and 8 from J, leaving 18 bases between them. CDR1 and CDR2 (germline): SNHLY, FYNNEI. This CDR3 has 13 amino acids.